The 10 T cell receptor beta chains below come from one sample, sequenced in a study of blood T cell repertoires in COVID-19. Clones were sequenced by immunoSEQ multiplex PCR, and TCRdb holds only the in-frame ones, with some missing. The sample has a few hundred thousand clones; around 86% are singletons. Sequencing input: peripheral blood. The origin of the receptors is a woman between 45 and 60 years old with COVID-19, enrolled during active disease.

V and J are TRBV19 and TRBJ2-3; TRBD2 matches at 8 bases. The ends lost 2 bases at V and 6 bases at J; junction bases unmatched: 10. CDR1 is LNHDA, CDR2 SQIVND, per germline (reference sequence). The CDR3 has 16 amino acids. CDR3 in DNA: TGTGCCAGTAGTATAAGAACGGCGGGGGGACATGATACGCAGTATTTT. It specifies CASSIRTAGGHDTQYF. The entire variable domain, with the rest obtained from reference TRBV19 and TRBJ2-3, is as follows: DGGITQSPKYLFRKEGQNVTLSCEQNLNHDAMYWYRQDPGQGLRLIYYSQIVNDFQKGDIAEGYSVSREKKESFPLTVTSAQKNPTAFYLCASSIRTAGGHDTQYFGPGTRLTVL.

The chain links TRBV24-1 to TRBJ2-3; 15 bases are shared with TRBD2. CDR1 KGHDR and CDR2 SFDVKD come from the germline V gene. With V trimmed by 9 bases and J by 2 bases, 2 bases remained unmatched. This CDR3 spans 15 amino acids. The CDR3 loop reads CATGTSGGYTDTQYF. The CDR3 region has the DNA TGTGCCACCGGGACTAGCGGGGGGTACACAGATACGCAGTATTTT.

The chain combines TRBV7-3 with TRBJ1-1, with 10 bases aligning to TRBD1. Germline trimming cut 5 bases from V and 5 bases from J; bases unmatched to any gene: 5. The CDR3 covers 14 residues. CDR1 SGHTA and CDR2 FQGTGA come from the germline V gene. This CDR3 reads CASSPTGGETEAFF. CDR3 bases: TGTGCCAGCAGCCCGACAGGGGGCGAGACTGAAGCTTTCTTT. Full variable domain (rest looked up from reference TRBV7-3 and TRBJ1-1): GAGVSQTPSNKVTEKGKYVELRCDPISGHTALYWYRQSLGQGPEFLIYFQGTGAADDSGLPNDRFFAVRPEGSVSTLKIQRTERGDSAVYLCASSPTGGETEAFFGQGTRLTVV.

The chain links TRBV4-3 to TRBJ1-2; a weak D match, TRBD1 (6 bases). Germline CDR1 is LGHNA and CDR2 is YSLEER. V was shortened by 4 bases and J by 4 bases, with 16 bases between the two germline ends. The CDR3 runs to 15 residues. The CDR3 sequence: CASSPTSGHSYGYTF. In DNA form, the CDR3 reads TGCGCCAGCAGCCCTACATCGGGACATTCCTATGGCTACACCTTC.

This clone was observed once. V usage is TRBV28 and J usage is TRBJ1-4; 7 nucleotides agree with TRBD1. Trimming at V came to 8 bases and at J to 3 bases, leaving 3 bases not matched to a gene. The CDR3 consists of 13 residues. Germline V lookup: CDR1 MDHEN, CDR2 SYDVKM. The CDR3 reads CASRDSANEKLFF. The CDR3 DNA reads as TGTGCCAGCCGGGACAGTGCTAATGAAAAACTGTTTTTT. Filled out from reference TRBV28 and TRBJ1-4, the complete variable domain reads DVKVTQSSRYLVKRTGEKVFLECVQDMDHENMFWYRQDPGLGLRLIYFSYDVKMKEKGDIPEGYSVSREKKERFSLILESASTNQTSMYLCASRDSANEKLFFGSGTQLSVL.

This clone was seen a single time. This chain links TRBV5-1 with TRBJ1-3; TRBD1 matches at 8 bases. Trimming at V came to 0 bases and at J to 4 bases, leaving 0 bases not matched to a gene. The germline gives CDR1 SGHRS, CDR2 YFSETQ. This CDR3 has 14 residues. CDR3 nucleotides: TGCGCCAGCAGCTTGGGACAGGGGGGAAACACCATATATTTT. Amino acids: CASSLGQGGNTIYF.

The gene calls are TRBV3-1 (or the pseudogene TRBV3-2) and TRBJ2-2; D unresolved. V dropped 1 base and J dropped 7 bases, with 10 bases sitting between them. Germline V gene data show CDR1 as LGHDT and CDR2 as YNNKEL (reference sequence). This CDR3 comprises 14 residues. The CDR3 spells CASSQGQWSGELFF. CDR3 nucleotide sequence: TGTGCCAGCAGCCAAGGCCAGTGGAGCGGGGAGCTGTTTTTT.

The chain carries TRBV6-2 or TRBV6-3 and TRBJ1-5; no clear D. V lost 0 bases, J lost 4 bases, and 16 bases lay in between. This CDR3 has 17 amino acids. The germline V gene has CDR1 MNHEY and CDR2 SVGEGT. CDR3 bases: TGTGCCAGCAGTTACTCGATATACGAGGGTAGGAATCAGCCCCAGCATTTT. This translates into CASSYSIYEGRNQPQHF.

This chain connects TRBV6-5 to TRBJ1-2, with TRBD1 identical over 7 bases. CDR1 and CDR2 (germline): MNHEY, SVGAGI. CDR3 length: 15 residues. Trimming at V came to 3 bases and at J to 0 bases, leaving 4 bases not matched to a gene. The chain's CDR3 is CASSYRDRSNYGYTF. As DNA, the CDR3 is TGTGCCAGCAGTTATCGGGACAGATCTAACTATGGCTACACCTTC.

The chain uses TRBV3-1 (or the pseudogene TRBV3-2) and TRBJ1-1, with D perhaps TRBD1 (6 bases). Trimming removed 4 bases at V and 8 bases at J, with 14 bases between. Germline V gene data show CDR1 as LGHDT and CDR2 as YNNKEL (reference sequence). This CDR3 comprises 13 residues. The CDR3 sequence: CASSLTQDSEAFF. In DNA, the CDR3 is TGTGCCAGCAGCCTAACGCAGGACAGCGAAGCTTTCTTT.